The next 26 T cell receptor beta chains were all read from a single sample in a study of blood T cell repertoires in COVID-19. Repertoires were generated with immunoSEQ multiplex PCR, while TCRdb's copy carries only in-frame clones and drops some. The sample has hundreds of thousands of clones, 80% to 90% seen once. The sample taken for sequencing was peripheral blood. Receptors originate from a woman in her twenties or thirties with acute or convalescent COVID-19.

This clone was seen once. V usage is TRBV12-3 or TRBV12-4 and J usage is TRBJ1-2; the match to TRBD1 covers 7 bases. This CDR3 is 13 amino acids long. V lost 7 bases and J lost 4; bases outside the gene matches: 6. The CDR3 bases are TGTGCCAGCACCAGACAGGGCGGCTATGGCTACACCTTC. It yields the protein CASTRQGGYGYTF.

This clone was recorded a few times. The V call is TRBV2, the J call TRBJ1-5; D uncertain. The CDR3 covers 13 residues. The germline V gene has CDR1 SNHLY and CDR2 FYNNEI. Between the trimmed V and J ends, which lost 7 bases and 3 bases, there was a span of 10 bases. CDR3 sequence (DNA): TGTGCCAGCAAGAGTCAGGACAATCAGCCCCAGCATTTT. Translation gives CASKSQDNQPQHF. The variable domain in full, completed from reference TRBV2 and TRBJ1-5, reads EPEVTQTPSHQVTQMGQEVILRCVPISNHLYFYWYRQILGQKVEFLVSFYNNEISEKSEIFDDQFSVERPDGSNFTLKIRSTKLEDSAMYFCASKSQDNQPQHFGDGTRLSIL.

J is TRBJ2-7 and V is TRBV18, with 8 bases fitting TRBD1. V was pared by 1 base and J by 9 bases, with 8 bases of the junction left unmatched. The V gene's germline CDR1 is KGHSH and CDR2 LQKENI. The CDR3 runs to 14 residues. The CDR3 loop reads CASSPRTGKETQYF. In DNA, the CDR3 is TGTGCCAGCTCACCACGGACAGGGAAAGAGACGCAGTACTTC.

The chain employs TRBV4-1 and TRBJ1-2; 9 bases map to TRBD1. The germline V gene has CDR1 MGHRA and CDR2 YSYEKL. The CDR3 runs 17 residues. The J segment lost 4 bases and the V segment lost 1 base, leaving 10 bases of the junction unmatched. CDR3 sequence: CASSQGPNTGGVYGYTF. The CDR3 nucleotides are TGCGCCAGCAGCCAAGGGCCCAATACAGGGGGCGTCTATGGCTACACCTTC.

V is TRBV4-1 and J is TRBJ2-4, with 10 bases aligning to TRBD2. The CDR3 consists of 16 residues. From germline, CDR1 is MGHRA and CDR2 YSYEKL. Trimming at V came to 1 base and at J to 9 bases, leaving 9 bases not matched to a gene. The CDR3 protein is CASSQVSAGGLGIQYF. The CDR3 DNA reads TGCGCCAGCAGCCAAGTGTCAGCGGGGGGGCTCGGCATTCAGTACTTC.

V gene TRBV19 combines with J gene TRBJ1-5; 8 nucleotides line up with TRBD1. The germline V gene encodes CDR1 LNHDA and CDR2 SQIVND (reference sequence). J was trimmed by 9 bases and V by 7 bases; bases with no gene match: 11. The CDR3 extends over 14 amino acids. The CDR3 coding sequence is TGTGCCAGTACCGGACAGGGAAACCTCGGGCCCCAGCATTTT. The encoded protein is CASTGQGNLGPQHF. Using reference TRBV19 and TRBJ1-5 for the parts outside the CDR3, the full variable domain is DGGITQSPKYLFRKEGQNVTLSCEQNLNHDAMYWYRQDPGQGLRLIYYSQIVNDFQKGDIAEGYSVSREKKESFPLTVTSAQKNPTAFYLCASTGQGNLGPQHFGDGTRLSIL.

The chain carries TRBV5-1 and TRBJ2-3, with D maybe TRBD2 (6 bases). The CDR3 has 16 residues. V lost 2 bases, J lost 3 bases, and 16 bases lay in between. CDR1 and CDR2 from the germline V gene are SGHRS and YFSETQ. The CDR3 nucleotides read TGCGCCAGCAGCTTCGGGGGACTTAGCGGTACAGATACGCAGTATTTT. It is translated as CASSFGGLSGTDTQYF.

V usage is TRBV19 and J usage is TRBJ2-7, with 10 bases lining up with TRBD1. The length of the CDR3 is 15 residues. Germline assignment: CDR1 LNHDA and CDR2 SQIVND (reference sequence). V was pared by 6 bases and J by 3 bases, with 8 bases of the junction left unmatched. CDR3 in amino acids: CASSFTGTGVYEQYF. CDR3 sequence (DNA): TGTGCCAGTAGCTTCACCGGGACAGGGGTCTACGAGCAGTACTTC.

The genes are TRBV7-6 and TRBJ2-1; TRBD2 matches 11 bases. The CDR3 consists of 18 residues. Germline CDR1 and CDR2: SGHVS and FNYEAQ. The trim removed 1 base at V and 0 bases at J, leaving 5 bases unmatched. CDR3 DNA sequence: TGTGCCAGCAGCTTAGGTAGCGGGACTAGCGGCTCCTACAATGAGCAGTTCTTC. This gives the protein CASSLGSGTSGSYNEQFF.

The CDR3 bases are TGCGCCAGCAGCTTGGATCCCGGGACAGCACGCCCCAACGAGCAGTACTTC. It encodes CASSLDPGTARPNEQYF. The gene calls are TRBV5-1 and TRBJ2-7, with 7 bases fitting TRBD1. This CDR3 has 17 residues. Germline V lookup: CDR1 SGHRS, CDR2 YFSETQ. The ends lost 0 bases at V and 5 bases at J; junction bases unmatched: 14.

This chain uses TRBV3-1 (or the pseudogene TRBV3-2) with TRBJ1-2; 10 bases are a match to TRBD1. CDR1 and CDR2 (germline): LGHDT, YNNKEL (reference sequence). The CDR3 has 20 amino acids. The V and J ends lost 7 bases and 8 bases, in that order; junction bases with no gene match: 28. CDR3 residues: CASTPPLGVQATGGLLGYTF. In DNA form, the CDR3 reads TGTGCCAGCACTCCCCCTCTTGGAGTCCAAGCGACAGGGGGCCTACTCGGCTACACCTTC.

Details on this clone: The sample holds other DNA sequences that translate to the same CDR3. This chain joins TRBV30 and TRBJ2-1; TRBD1 is a possible D gene (5 bases). The CDR3 length is 14 residues. Trimming stripped 0 bases from V and 7 bases from J, with 13 bases between. Germline V gene sequence: CDR1 GTSNPN, CDR2 SVGIG (reference sequence). The CDR3 DNA reads as TGTGCCTGGAGTGTAAGCCAGGGATGGAATGAGCAGTTCTTC. Translation: CAWSVSQGWNEQFF.

CDR3: CSASPTSGATDTQYF. DNA of the CDR3: TGCAGTGCTAGTCCGACTAGCGGGGCCACAGATACGCAGTATTTT. The chain employs TRBV20-1 and TRBJ2-3; TRBD2 matches at 11 bases. Germline values: CDR1 DFQATT, CDR2 SNEGSKA (reference sequence). The CDR3 loop spans 15 amino acids. The V segment lost 3 bases and the J segment 2 bases; nucleotides outside the gene matches: 4.

The J gene is TRBJ2-7, the V gene TRBV5-4; 11 nucleotides match TRBD2. This CDR3 contains 15 residues. Losses at the gene ends were 2 bases for V and 2 bases for J; bases not matched to a gene: 3. In germline, CDR1 is SGHNT, CDR2 YYREEE (reference sequence). The CDR3 DNA is TGTGCCAGCAGCTTAGAACTAGCGGGGGCCTACGAGCAGTACTTC. Translating gives CASSLELAGAYEQYF.

The chain links TRBV21-1 to TRBJ2-1; the table assigns TRBD1, which was not confirmed against the DNA. TRBV21-1 has pseudogene status. The CDR3 totals 16 residues. The CDR3 protein is CASTQPGQASYNEQFF. CDR3 nucleotides: TGTGCCAGCACCCAACCTGGACAGGCATCCTACAATGAGCAGTTCTTC.

The chain has TRBV28 and TRBJ1-1, with 8 bases that match TRBD1. Trimming at V came to 5 bases and at J to 2 bases, leaving 4 bases not matched to a gene. CDR1 MDHEN and CDR2 SYDVKM come from the germline V gene. The CDR3 runs to 14 residues. The CDR3 loop is CASSPTGVNTEAFF. CDR3 in DNA: TGTGCCAGCAGTCCGACAGGGGTTAACACTGAAGCTTTCTTT.

The rearrangement links TRBV6-5 to TRBJ1-2; possible D gene TRBD1, 5 bases. This CDR3 is 13 amino acids long. V lost 6 bases and J 7 bases, leaving 15 bases between the germline ends. Germline V gives CDR1 MNHEY, CDR2 SVGAGI. The DNA for the CDR3 is TGTGCCAGCAGGCAGGGACCGGAGGGTGGCTACACCTTC. Translated, it gives CASRQGPEGGYTF.

The gene calls are TRBV19 and TRBJ1-1; 7 bases agree with TRBD1. Germline V gene data show CDR1 as LNHDA and CDR2 as SQIVND (reference sequence). The CDR3 is made up of 15 amino acids. Losses at the gene ends were 3 bases for V and 0 bases for J; bases not matched to a gene: 4. The CDR3 bases are TGTGCCAGTAGTATCTTAGGGGGCCTGAACACTGAAGCTTTCTTT. This gives the protein CASSILGGLNTEAFF.

CDR3 amino acids: CASSPTGLWNEQFF. The CDR3 region has the DNA TGTGCCAGCAGCCCGACAGGGTTGTGGAATGAGCAGTTCTTC. The rearrangement uses TRBV14 and TRBJ2-1; 7 bases agree with TRBD1. There are 14 residues in the CDR3. CDR1 is SGHDN, CDR2 FVKESK, per germline. Trimming took 4 bases from V and 7 from J; bases not matched to a gene: 7.

The CDR3 DNA follows: TGTGCCAGCAGCTTCAGGGGGCTAAGGGAGACCCAGTACTTC. As protein: CASSFRGLRETQYF. The V and J genes are TRBV7-3 and TRBJ2-5; TRBD1 agrees at 8 bases. Unmatched junction bases numbered 5, after V lost 3 bases and J lost 5 bases. The germline V gene encodes CDR1 SGHTA and CDR2 FQGTGA. The CDR3 consists of 14 residues.

This clone was seen only once. This chain connects TRBV5-1 to TRBJ2-1; D might be TRBD2 (6 bases). The CDR3 length is 13 residues. The V gene lost 0 bases and the J gene lost 6 bases, with 7 bases spanning the gap. The germline V gene encodes CDR1 SGHRS and CDR2 YFSETQ. The CDR3 DNA follows: TGCGCCAGCAGCTTGGGACTAGGCAATGAGCAGTTCTTC. The encoded protein is CASSLGLGNEQFF.

The gene calls are TRBV7-9 and TRBJ2-5; 9 nucleotides align to TRBD1. The CDR3 spans 15 residues. The trim removed 4 bases at V and 0 bases at J, leaving 3 bases unmatched. From germline, CDR1 is SEHNR and CDR2 FQNEAQ (reference sequence). CDR3 coding DNA: TGTGCCAGCAGCTCCGGGGACAGGGACCAAGAGACCCAGTACTTC. It codes for CASSSGDRDQETQYF. Filled out from reference TRBV7-9 and TRBJ2-5, the complete variable domain reads DTGVSQNPRHKITKRGQNVTFRCDPISEHNRLYWYRQTLGQGPEFLTYFQNEAQLEKSRLLSDRFSAERPKGSFSTLEIQRTEQGDSAMYLCASSSGDRDQETQYFGPGTRLLVL.

The chain employs TRBV24-1 and TRBJ1-4; the D gene is possibly TRBD1 (5 bases). Germline CDR1 is KGHDR and CDR2 is SFDVKD. The CDR3 covers 17 residues. Trimming removed 3 bases from V and 0 bases from J, with 13 bases in between. The CDR3 sequence is CATSDTGDPTTNEKLFF. In nucleotides, the CDR3 is TGTGCCACCAGTGATACGGGGGACCCTACAACTAATGAAAAACTGTTTTTT.

This chain connects TRBV20-1 to TRBJ2-2; 8 positions match TRBD1. V dropped 3 bases and J dropped 5; count of bases not matched to a gene: 5. CDR3 length: 14 amino acids. Germline lookup yields CDR1 DFQATT and CDR2 SNEGSKA (reference sequence). The CDR3, as DNA: TGCAGTGCTAGTGACAGGGGCCGAACCGGGGAGCTGTTTTTT. Protein product: CSASDRGRTGELFF.

The CDR3 region has the DNA TGCGCCAGCAGCCAAGATCCCACAGGGAAAGATTCACCCCTCCACTTT. Translated: CASSQDPTGKDSPLHF. The rearrangement links TRBV4-1 to TRBJ1-6; tentative D call: TRBD1 (6 bases). V was pared by 0 bases and J by 8 bases, with 14 bases between. From germline, CDR1 is MGHRA and CDR2 YSYEKL. CDR3 length: 16 amino acids.

This chain uses TRBV12-3 or TRBV12-4 with TRBJ1-2; the D is unclear. This CDR3 region has 13 residues. Trimming shortened V by 4 bases and J by 4 bases, and 10 bases separated the two germline ends. CDR3 DNA sequence: TGTGCCAGCAGTTCCTCGGGTACCTATGGCTACACCTTC. As protein: CASSSSGTYGYTF.